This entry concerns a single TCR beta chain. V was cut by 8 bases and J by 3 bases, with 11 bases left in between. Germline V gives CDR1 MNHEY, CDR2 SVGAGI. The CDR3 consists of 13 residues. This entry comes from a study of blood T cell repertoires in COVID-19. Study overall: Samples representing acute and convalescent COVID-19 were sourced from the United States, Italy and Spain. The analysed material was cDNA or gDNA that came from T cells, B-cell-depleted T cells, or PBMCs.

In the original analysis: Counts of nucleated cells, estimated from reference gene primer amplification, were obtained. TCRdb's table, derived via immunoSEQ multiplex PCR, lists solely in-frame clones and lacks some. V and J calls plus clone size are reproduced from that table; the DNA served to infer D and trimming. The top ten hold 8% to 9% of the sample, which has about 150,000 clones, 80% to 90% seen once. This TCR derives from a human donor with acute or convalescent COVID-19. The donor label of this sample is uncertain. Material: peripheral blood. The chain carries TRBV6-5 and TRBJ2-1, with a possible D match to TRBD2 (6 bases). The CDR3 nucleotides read TGTGCCAGCCATCCGGGGGTCTACAATGAGCAGTTCTTC. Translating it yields CASHPGVYNEQFF.